This T cell receptor beta chain emerged from a study of identical twins. Study results and limitations: Conclusions were drawn cross-sectionally by statistical analysis, without following the same donors. The abundant beta clonotypes from cord blood had fewer insertions, and memory repertoires had none of this.

From the 5' RACE reads, TCRdb called clonotypes with MiXCR, one entry per CDR3 protein. The data contain 1.5 million to 2 million distinct CDR3 sequences, about 32% of them singletons. V lost 4 bases, J lost 2 bases, and 6 bases stayed unmatched. This CDR3 comprises 15 residues. Per the germline V gene, CDR1 is SNHLY and CDR2 is FYNNEI. Of note for this clonotype: What it binds is not known.

The rearrangement uses TRBV2 and TRBJ1-2; TRBD1 matches 8 bases. The TCR was taken from a newborn girl in good health. The sample taken for sequencing was cord blood. The chain's CDR3 is CASSADRGANYGYTF. The CDR3 DNA is TGTGCCAGCAGTGCCGACAGGGGCGCGAACTATGGCTACACCTTC. Drawing the rest from reference TRBV2 and TRBJ1-2, the complete variable domain is EPEVTQTPSHQVTQMGQEVILRCVPISNHLYFYWYRQILGQKVEFLVSFYNNEISEKSEIFDDQFSVERPDGSNFTLKIRSTKLEDSAMYFCASSADRGANYGYTFGSGTRLTVV.